This TCR beta chain comes out of a study of T cells in Graves' hyperthyroidism and ophthalmopathy. About the study: Peripheral blood draws took place at initial diagnosis, ahead of any treatment.

The sample holds a few counts of this clonotype. Regions amplified from RNA transcripts were the TCR beta CDR3 regions. An initial round of RT-PCR targeting the TCR CDR3 relied on the HTBI primer set. MiXCR was run by TCRdb on the multiplex PCR reads, yielding one entry per CDR3 protein. Among hundreds of thousands of distinct CDR3 sequences, around 20% were seen once, and the ten largest hold around a third. PBMCs were sourced from over 8.5 ml fresh peripheral blood. Germline V gene sequence: CDR1 MNHEY, CDR2 SMNVEV (reference sequence). There are 13 residues in the CDR3. Trimming shortened V by 8 bases and J by 1 base, and 12 bases separated the two germline ends.

Input material: blood. The chain has TRBV27 and TRBJ2-7; no clear D gene. The sequence was collected from a man aged 25 to 40 with Graves' ophthalmopathy. This chain's CDR3 is CASRTFLSYEQYF. The CDR3 DNA reads TGTGCCAGCCGGACCTTTTTATCCTACGAGCAGTACTTC.